A selection of T cell receptor beta chains follows, all from one sample in a study of blood T cell repertoires in COVID-19. Profiled with immunoSEQ multiplex PCR; TCRdb holds only in-frame clones, not every one. This sample has roughly 340,000 clones, with 75% to 90% found just once. The sample consisted of peripheral blood. The receptors derive from a woman aged 50 to 65 with COVID-19, enrolled during active disease. The CDR3 runs from the conserved cysteine through the conserved F or W. The D gene is left open where the match is weak. Clone size is stated in some rows and not others, as once, few, many or a class when expanded.

j_call	clone_size	d_call	v_call	cdr3_nt	cdr3_aa
TRBJ1-5	-	-	TRBV2	TGTGCCAGCAGTGAGGTGTCAGGGGGCAATCAGCCCCAGCATTTT	CASSEVSGGNQPQHF
TRBJ2-3	-	-	TRBV11-3	TGTGCCAGCAGCTCCCCCGAGGTCGCAGATACGCAGTATTTT	CASSSPEVADTQYF
TRBJ2-7	once	TRBD2	TRBV9	TGTGCCAGCAGCCCCGGGACTAGCGGTGCCTACGAGCAGTACTTC	CASSPGTSGAYEQYF
TRBJ2-7	-	-	TRBV7-9	TGTGCCAGCAGCCAGTCGGGTCTCGAGCAGTACTTC	CASSQSGLEQYF
TRBJ2-3	-	TRBD2	TRBV29-1	TGCAGCGTGCAGCGGGAGAACGATCTCACAGATACGCAGTATTTT	CSVQRENDLTDTQYF
TRBJ1-4	-	-	TRBV12-5	TGTGCTAGTGGTCAAGTTCAGGGATATCCGGAAAAACTGTTTTTT	CASGQVQGYPEKLFF
TRBJ1-2	-	TRBD1	TRBV10-3	TGTGCCATCAGCGCGCAGGGGGCGTCCTATGGCTACACCTTC	CAISAQGASYGYTF
TRBJ2-1	-	-	TRBV9	TGTGCCAGCAGCGTGCAGGGGTGGAATGAGCAGTTCTTC	CASSVQGWNEQFF
TRBJ1-2	-	-	TRBV6-1	TGTGCCAGCAGTGAAATCCAGGGCAATGGCTACACCTTC	CASSEIQGNGYTF
TRBJ2-1	-	TRBD2	TRBV6-5	TGTGCCAGCAGCCCGACTAGCGGGAATGATGGTGAGCAGTTCTTC	CASSPTSGNDGEQFF
TRBJ2-1	-	TRBD2	TRBV5-1	TGCGCCAGCAGCTTTCAACTAGCGTCCTCCTACAATGAGCAGTTCTTC	CASSFQLASSYNEQFF
TRBJ2-1	-	-	TRBV13	TGTGCCAGCAGCTTAGGTTTAGCGACTAGCAATGAGCAGTTCTTC	CASSLGLATSNEQFF
TRBJ2-1	-	-	TRBV3-1/TRBV3-2	TGTGCCAGCAGCTCACCCAGGGGCGGATCCGAGCAGTTCTTC	CASSSPRGGSEQFF
TRBJ2-3	-	TRBD2	TRBV7-2	TGTGCCAGCAGCTTAAGCGGGATTGCTAGCACAGATACGCAGTATTTT	CASSLSGIASTDTQYF
TRBJ1-2	-	TRBD1	TRBV18	TGTGCCAGCTCACCTCTGGGACAGGGGGCCACTAACTATGGCTACACCTTC	CASSPLGQGATNYGYTF
TRBJ1-2	-	TRBD1	TRBV28	TGTGCCAGCAGACCCACCGGGACAGCCAGATATGGCTACACCTTC	CASRPTGTARYGYTF
TRBJ1-5	once	-	TRBV18	TGTGCCAGCTCACCGGACAAAGTTAGCAATCAGCCCCAGCATTTT	CASSPDKVSNQPQHF
TRBJ2-2	once	TRBD1	TRBV30	TGTGCCTGGAGTACAGGGGCCGGGGAGCTGTTTTTT	CAWSTGAGELFF
TRBJ1-1	-	-	TRBV29-1	TGCAGCGTTGACTTGTACATGAACACTGAAGCTTTCTTT	CSVDLYMNTEAFF
TRBJ1-3	-	-	TRBV30	TGTGCCTGTTACAGGGACCTCTCTGGAAACACCATATATTTT	CACYRDLSGNTIYF
TRBJ2-5	-	TRBD1	TRBV2	TGTGCCAGCAGGACAGGGACGAACCAAGAGACCCAGTACTTC	CASRTGTNQETQYF
TRBJ1-5	-	TRBD1	TRBV23-1	TGCGCCAGCAGTCAGGGGGACAGTTATCAGCCCCAGCATTTT	CASSQGDSYQPQHF
TRBJ2-5	-	TRBD1	TRBV6-5	TGTGCCAGCAGGCGTACAGGGGCATTGGAGACCCAGTACTTC	CASRRTGALETQYF
TRBJ2-5	-	TRBD2	TRBV29-1	TGCAGCGTACGCTACTATAGCGGGAGGGCCCGTGAAGAGACCCAGTACTTC	CSVRYYSGRAREETQYF
TRBJ2-7	-	-	TRBV30	TGTGCCTCTATGGGCGGAGGGTACGAGCAGTACTTC	CASMGGGYEQYF
TRBJ2-1	once	-	TRBV10-3	TGTGCCATCAGTGAGCGGGGGAACTCCTACAATGAGCAGTTCTTC	CAISERGNSYNEQFF
TRBJ1-3	-	-	TRBV5-1	TGCGCCAGCAGCTTGGACAGTCGGAACACCATATATTTT	CASSLDSRNTIYF
TRBJ1-1	-	-	TRBV2	TGTGCCAGCATGAAAGCCATGAACACTGAAGCTTTCTTT	CASMKAMNTEAFF
TRBJ2-5	-	-	TRBV2	TGTGCCAGCAGTGATCTGGGGCCCTTATTGGCCCAGTACTTC	CASSDLGPLLAQYF
TRBJ2-1	-	TRBD1	TRBV6-5	TGTGCCAGCAGTTACTCGATCACAGGGGGCAGGGAGCAGTTCTTC	CASSYSITGGREQFF
TRBJ2-1	-	-	TRBV4-1	TGCGCCAGCAGTGGGGCCGCCGTATCCTACAATGAGCAGTTCTTC	CASSGAAVSYNEQFF
TRBJ2-7	-	-	TRBV15	TGTGCCACCAGCAGTGGTCCCGCGGTCTACGAGCAGTACTTC	CATSSGPAVYEQYF
TRBJ2-7	-	-	TRBV7-2	TGTGCCAGCAGCTTACGCTGGGGGCACAACGAGCAGTACTTC	CASSLRWGHNEQYF
TRBJ2-7	-	-	TRBV7-2	TGTGCCAGCAGCTTAGTGGTGGGGGCAGAATACGAGCAGTACTTC	CASSLVVGAEYEQYF
TRBJ1-1	-	-	TRBV29-1	TGCAGCGTTCTCGGGGTGGGCACGCGAGCTTTCTTT	CSVLGVGTRAFF
TRBJ2-1	-	TRBD2	TRBV20-1	TGCAGTGCTAGTCGGACTAGCAATATCGATGAGCAGTTCTTC	CSASRTSNIDEQFF
TRBJ1-1	few	-	TRBV28	TGTGCCAGCAGTTATCGGGGGGCCGGCACTGAAGCTTTCTTT	CASSYRGAGTEAFF
TRBJ2-1	-	TRBD2	TRBV7-9	TGTGCCAGCAGCCGACTAGCGGGAGGTAGGAATGAGCAGTTCTTC	CASSRLAGGRNEQFF
TRBJ2-1	-	-	TRBV27	TGTGCCAGCCGAGGACTCGACCAAATTTCCTACAATGAGCAGTTCTTC	CASRGLDQISYNEQFF
TRBJ2-3	-	-	TRBV7-2	TGTGCCAGCAGCCCCGCAAACTGGGGCACTAGCACAGATACGCAGTATTTT	CASSPANWGTSTDTQYF
TRBJ1-1	-	-	TRBV10-1	TGCGCCAGCAGTGAGGGCAGGGGGAACACTGAAGCTTTCTTT	CASSEGRGNTEAFF
TRBJ2-7	-	-	TRBV5-8	TGTGCCAGCAGCTCACCGGGACCCCAGACAGGCGAGCAGTACTTC	CASSSPGPQTGEQYF
TRBJ2-1	once	TRBD2	TRBV6-4	TGTGCCAGCAGTGACTCCAGCGGGAGGGCTCATGAGCAGTTCTTC	CASSDSSGRAHEQFF
TRBJ1-1	-	TRBD1	TRBV6-5	TGTGCCAGCAGTCCTGCTACAGGGGGCTGGACTGAAGCTTTCTTT	CASSPATGGWTEAFF
TRBJ1-6	few	TRBD1	TRBV6-5	TGTGCCAGCAGACGGGACAGGGGCGATTCACCCCTCCACTTT	CASRRDRGDSPLHF
TRBJ2-2	-	TRBD2	TRBV5-1	TGCGCCAGCAGCTTTATCCCCCTAGGAGCGGGGGGGAACACCGGGGAGCTGTTTTTT	CASSFIPLGAGGNTGELFF
TRBJ2-1	-	-	TRBV6-5	TGTGCCAGCAGTAGGTCAGGCAATGAGCAGTTCTTC	CASSRSGNEQFF
TRBJ2-7	-	TRBD1	TRBV24-1	TGTGCCACCAGTGATTATATTCCGGGACAGGGAACCTACGAGCAGTACTTC	CATSDYIPGQGTYEQYF
TRBJ2-2	-	TRBD2	TRBV11-2	TGTGCCAGCAGCTCCTGGACTAGCGGGCCGAACACCGGGGAGCTGTTTTTT	CASSSWTSGPNTGELFF
TRBJ2-1	-	-	TRBV14	TGTGCCAGCAGCCAAGGCCCGCAGCGCTCCTACAATGAGCAGTTCTTC	CASSQGPQRSYNEQFF
TRBJ1-2	-	-	TRBV5-4	TGTGCCAGCAGCTTGGCCGAGGGAACTATCTATGGCTACACCTTC	CASSLAEGTIYGYTF
TRBJ2-5	-	TRBD2	TRBV2	TGTGCCAGCAGTGACGGGACTAGTGCGTCGGAGACCCAGTACTTC	CASSDGTSASETQYF
TRBJ1-2	few	-	TRBV19	TGTGCCAGTAGTCGGAGGGATAACTATGGCTACACCTTC	CASSRRDNYGYTF
TRBJ1-3	-	TRBD1	TRBV30	TGTGCCTTCGCTTCCCGGGACAGGGGCGGAGCTGGAAACACCATATATTTT	CAFASRDRGGAGNTIYF
TRBJ1-3	once	TRBD1	TRBV7-7	TGTGCTAGCAGCTCAAGTCCACAGGGGGCTGCTGGAAACACCATATATTTT	CASSSSPQGAAGNTIYF
TRBJ2-3	-	TRBD2	TRBV29-1	TGCAGCGTTGAAGGTACTAGCGGGAGGGCCGTCGGCACAGATACGCAGTATTTT	CSVEGTSGRAVGTDTQYF
TRBJ2-1	-	TRBD2	TRBV15	TGTGCCACCACCTTCACCCTACTAGCGGGAGGGCCCAATGAGCAGTTCTTC	CATTFTLLAGGPNEQFF
TRBJ2-7	-	TRBD2	TRBV19	TGTGCCAGTAGTATTTTAGCGGGAGGCTCCTACGAGCAGTACTTC	CASSILAGGSYEQYF
TRBJ2-1	once	TRBD1	TRBV6-5	TGTGCCAGCAGTTACAGGACAGGGAATGAGCAGTTCTTC	CASSYRTGNEQFF
TRBJ2-2	-	-	TRBV7-6	TGTGCCAGCAGCGATACAGGGTGGGGCACCGGGGAGCTGTTTTTT	CASSDTGWGTGELFF